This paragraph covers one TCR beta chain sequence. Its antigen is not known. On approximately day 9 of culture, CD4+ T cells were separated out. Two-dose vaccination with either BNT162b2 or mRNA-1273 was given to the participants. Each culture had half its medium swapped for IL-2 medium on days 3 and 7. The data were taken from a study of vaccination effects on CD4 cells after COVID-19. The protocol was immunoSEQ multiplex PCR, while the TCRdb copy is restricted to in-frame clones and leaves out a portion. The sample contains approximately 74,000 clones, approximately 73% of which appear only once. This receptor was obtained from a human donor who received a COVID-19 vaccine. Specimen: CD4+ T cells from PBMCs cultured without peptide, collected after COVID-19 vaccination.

The CDR3 loop is CASSRDGTDTQYF. In nucleotides, the CDR3 is TGTGCCAGTTCCCGGGACGGCACAGATACGCAGTATTTT. The chain has TRBV24-1 and TRBJ2-3; D is tentatively TRBD1 or TRBD2 (5 bases each). CDR3 length: 13 residues. The V and J ends lost 11 bases and 1 base respectively, with 12 bases between them. Looked up from germline, CDR1 is KGHDR and CDR2 is SFDVKD.